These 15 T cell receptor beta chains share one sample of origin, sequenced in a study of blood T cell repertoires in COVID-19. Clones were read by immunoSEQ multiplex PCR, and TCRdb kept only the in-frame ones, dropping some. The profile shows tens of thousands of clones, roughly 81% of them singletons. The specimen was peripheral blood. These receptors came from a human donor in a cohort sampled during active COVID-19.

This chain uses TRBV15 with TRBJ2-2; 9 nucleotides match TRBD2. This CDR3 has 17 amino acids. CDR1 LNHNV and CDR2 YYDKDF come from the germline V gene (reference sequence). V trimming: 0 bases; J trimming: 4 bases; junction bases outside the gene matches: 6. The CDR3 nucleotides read TGTGCCACCAGCAGAGAGGGGTTAGCGGGGGCCACCGGGGAGCTGTTTTTT. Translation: CATSREGLAGATGELFF.

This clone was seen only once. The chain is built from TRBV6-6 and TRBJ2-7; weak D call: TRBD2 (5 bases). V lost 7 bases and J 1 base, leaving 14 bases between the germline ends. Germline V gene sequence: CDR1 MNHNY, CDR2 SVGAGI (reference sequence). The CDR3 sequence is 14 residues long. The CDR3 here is CASNPALASYEQYF. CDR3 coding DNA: TGTGCCAGCAACCCGGCCCTAGCATCCTACGAGCAGTACTTC.

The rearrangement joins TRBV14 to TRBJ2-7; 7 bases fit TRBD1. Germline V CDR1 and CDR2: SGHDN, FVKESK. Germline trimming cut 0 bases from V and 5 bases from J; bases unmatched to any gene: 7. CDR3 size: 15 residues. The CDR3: CASSQEGTGDDEQYF. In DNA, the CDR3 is TGTGCCAGCAGCCAAGAAGGAACAGGGGACGACGAGCAGTACTTC.

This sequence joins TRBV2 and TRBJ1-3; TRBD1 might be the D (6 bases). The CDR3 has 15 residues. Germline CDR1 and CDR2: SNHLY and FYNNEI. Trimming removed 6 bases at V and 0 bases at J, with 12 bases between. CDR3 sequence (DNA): TGTGCCAGCAGGCAACAGGGTTCCTCTGGAAACACCATATATTTT. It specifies CASRQQGSSGNTIYF.

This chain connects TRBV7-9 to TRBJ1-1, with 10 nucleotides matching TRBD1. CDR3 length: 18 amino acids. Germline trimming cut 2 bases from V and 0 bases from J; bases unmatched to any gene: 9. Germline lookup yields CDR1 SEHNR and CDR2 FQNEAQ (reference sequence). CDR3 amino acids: CASSLIGTGADMNTEAFF. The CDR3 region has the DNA TGTGCCAGCAGCTTAATAGGGACAGGGGCCGACATGAACACTGAAGCTTTCTTT.

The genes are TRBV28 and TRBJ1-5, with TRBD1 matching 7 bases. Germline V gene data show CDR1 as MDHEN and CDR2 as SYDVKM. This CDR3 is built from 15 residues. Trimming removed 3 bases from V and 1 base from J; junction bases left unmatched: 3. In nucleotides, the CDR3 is TGTGCCAGCAGTTTGGGACAGTGGAGCAATCAGCCCCAGCATTTT. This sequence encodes CASSLGQWSNQPQHF.

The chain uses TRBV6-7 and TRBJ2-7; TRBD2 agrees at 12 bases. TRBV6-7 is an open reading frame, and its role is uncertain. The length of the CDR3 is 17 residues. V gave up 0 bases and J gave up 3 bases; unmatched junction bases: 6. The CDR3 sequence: CASSYSPGLAGNYEQYF. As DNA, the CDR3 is TGTGCCAGCAGTTACTCACCCGGACTAGCGGGGAACTACGAGCAGTACTTC.

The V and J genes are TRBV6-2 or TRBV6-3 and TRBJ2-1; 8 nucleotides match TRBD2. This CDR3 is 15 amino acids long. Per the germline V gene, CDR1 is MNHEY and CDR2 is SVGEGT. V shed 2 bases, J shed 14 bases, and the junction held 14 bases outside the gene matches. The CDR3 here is CASSYIAGRVPLEFF. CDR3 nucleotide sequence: TGTGCCAGCAGTTACATAGCGGGGCGGGTTCCTCTGGAGTTCTTC.

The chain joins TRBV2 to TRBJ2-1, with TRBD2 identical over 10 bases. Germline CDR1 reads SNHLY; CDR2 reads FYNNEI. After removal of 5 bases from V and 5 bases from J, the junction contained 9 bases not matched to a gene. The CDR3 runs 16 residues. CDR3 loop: CASSQPLAGADNEQFF. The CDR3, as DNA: TGTGCCAGCAGTCAACCCCTAGCGGGAGCAGACAATGAGCAGTTCTTC.

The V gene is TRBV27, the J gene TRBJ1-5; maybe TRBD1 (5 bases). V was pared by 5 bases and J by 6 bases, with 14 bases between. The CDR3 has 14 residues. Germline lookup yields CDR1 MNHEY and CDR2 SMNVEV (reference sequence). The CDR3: CASSVGGVGQPQHF. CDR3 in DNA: TGTGCCAGCAGTGTGGGGGGGGTGGGTCAGCCCCAGCATTTT.

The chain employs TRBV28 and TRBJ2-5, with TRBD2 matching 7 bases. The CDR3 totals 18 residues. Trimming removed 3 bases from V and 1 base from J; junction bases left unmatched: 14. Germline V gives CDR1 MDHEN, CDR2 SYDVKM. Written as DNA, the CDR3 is TGTGCCAGCAGTTTTTTGGGAGCGGGGCAGACGGTCCAAGAGACCCAGTACTTC. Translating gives CASSFLGAGQTVQETQYF.

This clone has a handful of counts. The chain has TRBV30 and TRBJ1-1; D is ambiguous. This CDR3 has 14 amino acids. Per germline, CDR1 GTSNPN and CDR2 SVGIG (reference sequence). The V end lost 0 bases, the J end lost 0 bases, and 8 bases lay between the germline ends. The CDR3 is CAWSVSQMNTEAFF. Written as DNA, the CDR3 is TGTGCCTGGAGTGTTTCGCAGATGAACACTGAAGCTTTCTTT.

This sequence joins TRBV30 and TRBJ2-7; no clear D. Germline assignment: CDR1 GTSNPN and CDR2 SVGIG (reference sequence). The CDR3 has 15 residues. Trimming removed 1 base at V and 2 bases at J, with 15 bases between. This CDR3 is CAWSGPGPGAYEQYF. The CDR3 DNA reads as TGTGCCTGGAGTGGCCCGGGTCCTGGAGCCTACGAGCAGTACTTC. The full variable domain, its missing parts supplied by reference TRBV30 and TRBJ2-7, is SQTIHQWPATLVQPVGSPLSLECTVEGTSNPNLYWYRQAAGRGLQLLFYSVGIGQISSEVPQNLSASRPQDRQFILSSKKLLLSDSGFYLCAWSGPGPGAYEQYFGPGTRLTVT.

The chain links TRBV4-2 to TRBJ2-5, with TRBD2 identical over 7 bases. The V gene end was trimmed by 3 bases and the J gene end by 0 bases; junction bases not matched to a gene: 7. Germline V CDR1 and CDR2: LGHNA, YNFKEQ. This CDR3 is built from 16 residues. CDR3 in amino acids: CASSHRLAKDQETQYF. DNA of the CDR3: TGTGCCAGCAGCCACAGACTAGCCAAAGACCAAGAGACCCAGTACTTC.

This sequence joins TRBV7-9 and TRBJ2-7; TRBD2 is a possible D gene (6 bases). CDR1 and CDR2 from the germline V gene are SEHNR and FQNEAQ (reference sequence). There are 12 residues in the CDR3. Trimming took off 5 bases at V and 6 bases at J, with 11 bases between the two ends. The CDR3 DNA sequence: TGTGCCAGCAGCCCAACCGGGGGCGAGCAGTACTTC. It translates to CASSPTGGEQYF.